This T cell receptor beta chain came from a study of T-cell memory formation after mild COVID-19. In TCRdb, the 5' RACE reads were re-called with MiXCR into one record per CDR3 protein. The sample holds 400,000 to 500,000 distinct CDR3 sequences, 20% seen once. General observations from the study: Among clones peaking at day 37 in the second wave, SARS-CoV-2 specificity remained unconfirmed. Clones that contracted clustered mainly in CM and EM if CD4+ and in EMRA if CD8+. Clones shrinking between day 15 and 85 showed a balanced CD4/CD8 split, and those that grew later tilted toward CD4+. Some responding clones appeared in pre-infection memory, suggesting cross-reactive memory joined.

Comment on this clonotype: The antigen remains undetermined.

The sequencing sample was made of PBMCs or a T cell subset sorted from them (not recorded which). The receptor was derived from an adult woman who had mild COVID-19 (a few samples of this study predate the infection). Cell type and time point are not known.

The CDR3 DNA is TGTGCCAGCAGTTACGGGAGGGCCGGAGAGACCCAGTACTTC. It translates to CASSYGRAGETQYF. This chain links TRBV6-6 with TRBJ2-5; 7 nucleotides align to TRBD2. With V trimmed by 2 bases and J by 4 bases, 4 bases remained unmatched. The CDR3 length is 14 residues. From germline, CDR1 is MNHNY and CDR2 SVGAGI (reference sequence).